A selection of T cell receptor beta chains follows, all from one sample in a study of cytomegalovirus exposure and HLA in healthy donors. Measured with immunoSEQ multiplex PCR; TCRdb has only the in-frame clones, and not every one. The repertoire holds 80,000 or so clones, with 74% as singletons. Sequencing used PBMCs. These receptor sequences come from a man between 25 and 39 years old in good health and CMV-seropositive. Both conserved end residues are part of each CDR3.

cdr3_aa v_call cdr3_length j_call
CASSSYGTGGPFRNEQFF TRBV7-2 18 TRBJ2-1
CASSVGTPGDTQYF TRBV9 14 TRBJ2-3
CASILRDSVRSSRYF TRBV6-1 15 TRBJ2-7
CASSREGNYEQYF TRBV5-4 13 TRBJ2-7
CASSYQDGRAGAPGEQFF TRBV4-1 18 TRBJ2-1
CASSWGTGANQPQHF TRBV5-4 15 TRBJ1-5
CASSPAAGDYTGELFF TRBV4-2 16 TRBJ2-2
CASSPQTGGRFEAFF TRBV28 15 TRBJ1-1
CASSPGTGNYGYTF TRBV6-6 14 TRBJ1-2
CASRGSGSSETQYF TRBV5-4 14 TRBJ2-5
CASSLDRGGNQPQNF TRBV6-1 15 TRBJ1-5
CASSTSDRGGSPLHF TRBV5-4 15 TRBJ1-6
CASSGGLGQGVGEQYF TRBV2 16 TRBJ2-7
CASSDGGMRGARDTQYF TRBV25-1 17 TRBJ2-3
CASSTAFRTGRSNEKLFF TRBV28 18 TRBJ1-4
CASGQRNEKLFF TRBV27 12 TRBJ1-4
CASSLAGQGFNEQFF TRBV5-1 15 TRBJ2-1
CASSARGGNEKLFF TRBV25-1 14 TRBJ1-4
CASSAGMSFYEQYF TRBV6-1 14 TRBJ2-7
CASTRTGKDKYLNTEAFF TRBV6-7 18 TRBJ1-1
CASSLRQITDGNQPQHF TRBV5-6 17 TRBJ1-5
CASSPPAYEQYF TRBV5-5 12 TRBJ2-7
CASSFPGIWQGYTF TRBV5-5 14 TRBJ1-2
CASSLEISGGVWETQYF TRBV7-8 17 TRBJ2-5
CASSELKGRGNEKLFF TRBV6-1 16 TRBJ1-4
CASNRVTDTQYF TRBV9 12 TRBJ2-3
CSGQGYNTEAFF TRBV29-1 12 TRBJ1-1
CASSRGGQSAETQYF TRBV28 15 TRBJ2-5
CASLGGGENTGELFF TRBV10-2 15 TRBJ2-2
CASSLRGGQYTQYF TRBV19 14 TRBJ2-3
CASSLAGDLAGYTF TRBV7-8 14 TRBJ1-2